Listed below are T cell receptor beta chains from one sample, sequenced in a study of T-cell reconstitution after alpha-beta-depleted transplantation in children. TCRdb called the PCR reads again in MiXCR, with one record for every CDR3 protein. The repertoire includes about 1,000,000 distinct CDR3 sequences, about 31% of them detected once, and over 25% sits in the top ten. Source: PBMCs, mostly from graft donor cells, taken 360 days after TCRalphabeta/CD19-depleted stem cell transplant. The receptors shown here come from a boy in the first two years of life who had a stem cell transplant for SCID, so the T cells may come from the graft donor. The CDR3 runs from the conserved cysteine through the conserved F or W. D genes are given only for firm matches. Size is omitted from some rows. Given values are once, few, many or a class for expanded clones.

D gene	V gene	J gene	clone size	CDR3 DNA	CDR3 protein
TRBD2	TRBV20-1	TRBJ2-1	.	TGCAGTGCTAGAGAAGAAATTAGCGGGGTCTACAATGAGCAGTTCTTC	CSAREEISGVYNEQFF
TRBD2	TRBV20-1	TRBJ2-2	few	TGCAGTGCCCCTTGGGGGGGGGTCACCGGGGAGCTGTTTTTT	CSAPWGGVTGELFF
.	TRBV5-1	TRBJ2-1	few	TGCGCCAGCAGCTCCACGACTAGATGGGAGAATGAGCAGTTCTTC	CASSSTTRWENEQFF
TRBD2	TRBV4-2	TRBJ2-5	.	TGTGCCAGCAGCCAAGAAACTAGCGGGGTGGAAGAGACCCAGTACTTC	CASSQETSGVEETQYF
.	TRBV12-5	TRBJ2-2	.	TGTGCTAGTGGTTTGGTGATCACCGGGGAGCTGTTTTTT	CASGLVITGELFF
TRBD2	TRBV4-1	TRBJ2-7	.	TGCGCCAGCAGCCAAGACCCAGCGGGGGGCCCTCCCCCCTACGAGCAGTACTTC	CASSQDPAGGPPPYEQYF
.	TRBV11-1	TRBJ2-2	few	TGTGCCAGCAGCTCCCCTCGGGAGCTGTTTTTT	CASSSPRELFF
.	TRBV5-1	TRBJ2-3	.	TGCGCCAGCAGCAGAAGTATCGGGCGGGACGGGTTTCTGAATACGCAGTATTTT	CASSRSIGRDGFLNTQYF
TRBD2	TRBV20-1	TRBJ2-1	few	TGCAGTGCTCAACTAGCGGGGGGGTCCAGCGAGCAGTTCTTC	CSAQLAGGSSEQFF
.	TRBV7-2	TRBJ2-5	.	TGTGCCAGCAGCTTATCCAGGGCAGAGACCCAGTACTTC	CASSLSRAETQYF
.	TRBV21-1	TRBJ2-2	.	TGTGCCAGCAGCAAAATGGGCGGGGGCTCGAACACCGGGGAGCTGTTTTTT	CASSKMGGGSNTGELFF
TRBD1	TRBV4-2	TRBJ2-5	few	TGTGCCAGCAGCCAAGATTTCAGGGGGCTGGAGACCCAGTACTTC	CASSQDFRGLETQYF
.	TRBV19	TRBJ2-1	.	TGTGCCAGTGGTTTAGGGGGAAATGAGCAGTTCTTC	CASGLGGNEQFF
TRBD2	TRBV5-1	TRBJ2-3	.	TGCGCCAGCAGCCGACTAGCGGGGGGGCCGGGGGACACAGATACGCAGTATTTT	CASSRLAGGPGDTDTQYF
.	TRBV20-1	TRBJ2-2	.	TGCAGTGCTAGAGATCTGGCAGGGCGTCTGGACACCGGGGAGCTGTTTTTT	CSARDLAGRLDTGELFF
TRBD1	TRBV5-1	TRBJ1-2	few	TGCGCCAGCAGCTTGGAGGCAGGGGGACCCTATGGCTACACCTTC	CASSLEAGGPYGYTF
TRBD1	TRBV9	TRBJ2-7	few	TGTGCCAGCAGCCCTCTGGGACAGGTACTAGGAGGTGAGCAGTACTTC	CASSPLGQVLGGEQYF
.	TRBV15	TRBJ2-1	few	TGTGCCACCAGCAGAGATGTTGGATCTGCGCTAGGGCAGTTCTTC	CATSRDVGSALGQFF
TRBD1	TRBV20-1	TRBJ2-5	.	TGCAGTGCTCCCCGGGACAGGGTGTACCAAGAGACCCAGTACTTC	CSAPRDRVYQETQYF
TRBD2	TRBV7-9	TRBJ2-1	.	TGTGCCAGCACCTCCCTAGCGGGGGACCCTTACAATGAGCAGTTCTTC	CASTSLAGDPYNEQFF
.	TRBV7-2	TRBJ2-3	.	TGTGCCAGCAGCTACCCCGGGACGTTCACTAGCACAGATACGCAGTATTTT	CASSYPGTFTSTDTQYF
.	TRBV12-3/TRBV12-4	TRBJ2-7	few	TGTGCCAGCAGTTCCGTAGGAGGACCTCTCGAGCAGTACTTC	CASSSVGGPLEQYF
TRBD1	TRBV4-1	TRBJ1-1	few	TGCGCCAGCAGCGCGGGACAGGGGCCGAACACTGAAGCTTTCTTT	CASSAGQGPNTEAFF
TRBD2	TRBV6-5	TRBJ2-2	few	TGTGCCAGCAGTTACGTCGGACTAGCGGGGGCGTTCGCCGGGGAGCTGTTTTTT	CASSYVGLAGAFAGELFF
.	TRBV10-1	TRBJ2-3	.	TGCGCCAGCAGTGAGGAGGAGGCGGGCACAGATACGCAGTATTTT	CASSEEEAGTDTQYF